This T cell receptor beta chain came from a study of vaccination and CD4 T cells after COVID-19. In the study overall: SARS-CoV-2 had been detected by nasal swab PCR in convalescent patients; nine were mild, one severe. Investigators took post-vaccine samples a median roughly 72 days after dose two, within a range of 14 to 241.

Treatment given: approximately nine-day PBMC culture with coronavirus spike peptide pools or control peptides (ViraFEST assay). Comment on this clonotype: Its matching antigen is unknown.

Sequencing of cultured CD4+ T cell DNA used the Oncomine TCR Beta short-read assay. TCRdb analysed the PCR reads with MiXCR anew, one entry per CDR3 protein. The table shows some 9,600 distinct CDR3 sequences, with 55% to 75% occurring only once. The CDR3 spans 14 residues. Between the trimmed V and J ends, which lost 5 bases and 5 bases, there was a span of 15 bases. CDR1 is MNHNS and CDR2 is SASEGT in the germline V gene. The gene calls are TRBV6-1 and TRBJ1-2; D remains unclear. This clonotype was obtained from a human donor who had recovered from COVID-19. The sequencing input was CD4+ T cells from blood, cultured in vitro. The CDR3 spells CASSRALADYGYTF. The CDR3 DNA is TGTGCCAGCAGTCGAGCTTTGGCCGATTATGGCTACACCTTC.